A selection of T cell receptor beta chains follows, all from one sample in a study of T cell repertoires in cytomegalovirus infection. TCRdb re-called the reads through MiXCR, storing one row per CDR3 protein. The table shows about 200,000 distinct CDR3 sequences, with about a tenth occurring only once. Source material: PBMCs. These receptors came from a human donor in good health (CMV status not recorded). Some clones in this sample may be carry-over from other donors' samples. Each CDR3 is given with its conserved first and last residue.

V gene,CDR3 length,J gene,CDR3 protein
TRBV5-6,20,TRBJ2-6,CASSLGRGGGYYSGANVLTF
TRBV28,17,TRBJ2-3,CASSLPSAEPFTDTQYF
TRBV7-2,16,TRBJ2-5,CASSFLAGGPIETQYF
TRBV6-5,14,TRBJ2-7,CASHRRGGAYEQYF
TRBV7-2,13,TRBJ2-2,CASTWRVLGELFF
TRBV6-2/TRBV6-3,16,TRBJ1-3,CASTQPGWNSGNTIYF
TRBV24-1,13,TRBJ1-1,CATSGGGVPEAFF
TRBV29-1,13,TRBJ1-2,CSVPLAPGGGYTF
TRBV2,14,TRBJ1-2,CASRDGPSNYGYTF
TRBV6-5,14,TRBJ1-1,CATLTGLGNTEAFF
TRBV7-8,15,TRBJ2-1,CASSLVAVVYNEQFF
TRBV29-1,14,TRBJ2-5,CSATGQGVYETQYF
TRBV30,14,TRBJ1-5,CAWSPHSGNQPQHF
TRBV7-9,14,TRBJ1-1,CASSLAGGGTEAFF
TRBV2,12,TRBJ2-1,CASRGQANEQFF
TRBV20-1,13,TRBJ1-2,CSARIRTAHGYTF
TRBV18,18,TRBJ1-6,CASSPGRVGFAYNSPLHF
TRBV7-2,15,TRBJ1-5,CASSLVYSINQPQHF
TRBV7-6,15,TRBJ2-1,CASSLVGLAGNEQFF
TRBV5-1,16,TRBJ2-2,CASSLFTSANTGELFF
TRBV7-9,14,TRBJ1-1,CASSPEIENTEAFF
TRBV19,11,TRBJ2-1,CASYNYNEQFF
TRBV20-1,13,TRBJ1-2,CSARSRGVYGYTF
TRBV7-2,13,TRBJ2-1,CASSLERYNEQFF
TRBV4-1,17,TRBJ1-1,CASSQDPSSPMNTEAFF
TRBV7-2,11,TRBJ2-7,CASSYKAEQYF
TRBV2,15,TRBJ2-1,CASSDVLAHYNEQFF
TRBV7-2,17,TRBJ2-7,CASSLGGSGRVGYEQYF
TRBV2,16,TRBJ2-5,CASSPRGRQGEETQYF
TRBV19,14,TRBJ1-1,CASSIGTSNTEAFF
TRBV30,14,TRBJ1-4,CAWSPVGDNEKLFF
TRBV12-3/TRBV12-4,14,TRBJ1-5,CASSLRAGDQPQHF
TRBV6-6,15,TRBJ2-1,CASSYGTSSYNEQFF
TRBV7-2,13,TRBJ1-5,CASSLATGRSQHF
TRBV25-1,14,TRBJ2-2,CASGGTSGTGELFF
TRBV5-1,15,TRBJ2-5,CASSLMTGPAETQYF
TRBV20-1,15,TRBJ2-7,CSARGTSGRSDEQYF
TRBV5-4,16,TRBJ2-5,CASSLAGTGGFGLEDF